This section outlines one T cell receptor beta chain sequence together with its context. Its antigen is not identified. Additional DNA sequences in this sample encode the identical CDR3. The source of the sample is a study of OX40 agonist ivuxolimab in advanced cancers. As for the study in general: Previous treatment with anti-PD-1, anti-PD-L1 or anti-CTLA-4 therapy was allowed; more than 35% had received some. In three patients, partial responses were observed, one with hepatocellular carcinoma and two with cutaneous melanoma. Broader study findings: CD8+ T cells were the subset that, on average, had more expanded clones than CD4+. Dosing at 0.1 to 3.0 mg/kg was accompanied by clonal expansion of CD4+ and CD8+ blood T cells by week 6.

With 3 bases removed from V and 2 bases from J, the gap between germline ends came to 5 bases. The CDR3 loop spans 12 amino acids. Germline CDR1 SNHLY, CDR2 FYNNEI. Assay: immunoSEQ multiplex PCR; the TCRdb copy retains only in-frame clones and omits some. The sample lists about 45,000 clones; roughly 93% were seen once. The specimen comprised CD4+ or CD8+ T cells sorted from blood, sampled in a trial of the OX40 agonist ivuxolimab. The chain employs TRBV2 and TRBJ2-7; D is unresolved. This clonotype originated in an adult with an advanced solid tumor such as melanoma, head and neck, liver or kidney cancer. The CDR3 region has the DNA TGTGCCAGCAGTGACTCAGCCTACGAGCAGTACTTC. This translates into CASSDSAYEQYF.